This entry lists 18 T cell receptor beta chains sequenced from one sample in a study of identical twins' blood T cells. Using its own MiXCR run on the 5' RACE reads, TCRdb lists one record per CDR3 protein. This repertoire shows 350,000 to 400,000 distinct CDR3 sequences, roughly 31% found once; its top ten account for about 6%. Sequences were obtained from PBMCs. These TCRs come from a woman between 18 and 55 years old in good health.

This clonotype was recorded at least ten times. The genes are TRBV5-1 and TRBJ2-3; D gene unclear. Trimming cost V 0 bases and J 4 bases, with 9 bases left between them. CDR1 and CDR2 from the germline V gene are SGHRS and YFSETQ. This CDR3 contains 14 residues. The CDR3, as DNA: TGCGCCAGCAGCTTGGATGCGGTCCCAGATACGCAGTATTTT. This gives the protein CASSLDAVPDTQYF.

This clonotype has a handful of counts. This chain connects TRBV7-9 to TRBJ1-1; 11 nucleotides agree with TRBD1. V was pared by 5 bases and J by 6 bases, with 11 bases of the junction left unmatched. This CDR3 is 16 amino acids long. Germline V CDR1 and CDR2: SEHNR, FQNEAQ (reference sequence). This CDR3 is CASSAWTGGKSAEAFF. The CDR3 DNA is TGTGCCAGCAGCGCGTGGACAGGGGGCAAGTCTGCTGAAGCTTTCTTT.

A few counts support this clonotype. V usage is TRBV12-3 or TRBV12-4 and J usage is TRBJ1-3; D is perhaps TRBD1 (5 bases). The CDR3 length is 17 residues. V was clipped by 5 bases and J by 8 bases, with 25 bases between them. The CDR3 loop is CASSPYPGTVVLDTIYF. CDR3 nucleotide sequence: TGTGCCAGCAGTCCGTACCCCGGGACGGTGGTCCTGGACACCATATATTTT.

This clonotype was observed many times. This chain joins TRBV5-1 and TRBJ2-1; D is unresolved. This CDR3 region has 12 residues. Deletions cut 5 bases from V and 8 bases from J, with 11 bases between. CDR1 and CDR2 (germline): SGHRS, YFSETQ. For the CDR3, the DNA is TGCGCCAGCAGACCCCACACGGATGAGCAGTTCTTC. Protein product: CASRPHTDEQFF.

This clonotype turned up a few times. The V gene is TRBV29-1, the J gene TRBJ2-1, with D tentatively TRBD1 or TRBD2 (5 bases each). V lost 4 bases to trimming and J lost 0 bases, with 7 bases between them. CDR1 is SQVTM and CDR2 is ANQGSEA in the germline V gene. The CDR3 is 13 amino acids. In DNA, the CDR3 is TGCAGCGTTGTGAGGGGCTCCTACAATGAGCAGTTCTTC. Amino acids: CSVVRGSYNEQFF.

The chain links TRBV29-1 to TRBJ2-3; D gene uncertain. Trimming took off 3 bases at V and 4 bases at J, with 8 bases between the two ends. Germline CDR1 SQVTM, CDR2 ANQGSEA. This CDR3 region has 12 residues. The CDR3 DNA is TGCAGCGTTGAGGGTTTCTCAGATACGCAGTATTTT. It specifies CSVEGFSDTQYF.

This clonotype was counted a few times. V gene TRBV5-1 combines with J gene TRBJ2-2; D ambiguous. Trimming took 0 bases from V and 5 from J, leaving 11 bases between them. CDR1 and CDR2 from the germline V gene are SGHRS and YFSETQ. This CDR3 is 15 amino acids long. The CDR3 DNA follows: TGCGCCAGCAGCTTGGAAGGCGGCAAAACCGGGGAGCTGTTTTTT. Translation: CASSLEGGKTGELFF.

This clonotype was seen ten or more times. V usage is TRBV20-1 and J usage is TRBJ1-2, with 7 positions matching TRBD1. The V gene's germline CDR1 is DFQATT and CDR2 SNEGSKA (reference sequence). J lost 5 bases, V lost 0 bases, and 18 bases had no gene match. CDR3 length equals 18 residues. CDR3 DNA: TGCAGTGCTAGAGATTCTAAAAGCCGACAGGGTGACAAATATGGCTACACCTTC. Translating it yields CSARDSKSRQGDKYGYTF.

For this clonotype: A clone one base away is much larger, so this may be a read error. The genes are TRBV11-2 and TRBJ2-7; D might be TRBD2 (6 bases). This CDR3 has 14 residues. Germline values: CDR1 SGHAT, CDR2 FQNNGV. CDR3 in DNA: TGTGCCAGCAGCTTACGGGGGATTATCTACGAGCGGTACTTC. Its translation is CASSLRGIIYERYF.

The rearrangement uses TRBV10-3 and TRBJ1-1, with 7 nucleotides matching TRBD1. The V segment lost 5 bases and the J segment 11 bases; nucleotides outside the gene matches: 14. Germline V gives CDR1 ENHRY, CDR2 SYGVKD. The CDR3 totals 14 residues. The CDR3 DNA sequence: TGTGCCATCAGTCCGACCTCCGACAGGGCAAAGGCTTTCTTT. Its translation: CAISPTSDRAKAFF.

This clonotype was observed a handful of times. The V and J genes are TRBV13 and TRBJ1-2; a weak D match, TRBD1 (6 bases). The CDR3 consists of 13 residues. Looked up from germline, CDR1 is PRHDT and CDR2 is FYEKMQ (reference sequence). Trimming cost V 6 bases and J 7 bases, with 15 bases left between them. The CDR3 reads CASSSFRGSGYTF. The CDR3 DNA is TGTGCCAGCAGTTCATTCAGGGGTAGTGGCTACACCTTC.

This chain uses TRBV6-6 with TRBJ2-7, with 11 nucleotides matching TRBD2. CDR1 is MNHNY and CDR2 is SVGAGI in the germline V gene (reference sequence). There are 17 residues in the CDR3. The trim removed 3 bases at V and 5 bases at J, leaving 12 bases unmatched. CDR3: CASSYTSGSIGGDEQYF. CDR3 DNA sequence: TGTGCCAGCAGTTATACTAGCGGGAGTATAGGTGGGGACGAGCAGTACTTC.

The V and J genes are TRBV19 and TRBJ2-1, with TRBD2 identical over 7 bases. The germline V gene has CDR1 LNHDA and CDR2 SQIVND (reference sequence). The CDR3 length is 15 residues. Losses at the gene ends were 3 bases for V and 3 bases for J; bases not matched to a gene: 5. The CDR3 nucleotides are TGTGCCAGTAGTATCGGCGGGAGTCTCTACAATGAGCAGTTCTTC. It translates to CASSIGGSLYNEQFF. Supplemented by reference TRBV19 and TRBJ2-1, the full variable domain reads DGGITQSPKYLFRKEGQNVTLSCEQNLNHDAMYWYRQDPGQGLRLIYYSQIVNDFQKGDIAEGYSVSREKKESFPLTVTSAQKNPTAFYLCASSIGGSLYNEQFFGPGTRLTVL.

This clonotype was observed a handful of times. This chain uses TRBV20-1 with TRBJ1-5; D may be TRBD1 (5 bases). With 0 bases removed from V and 5 bases from J, the gap between germline ends came to 11 bases. CDR3 length: 14 residues. Looked up from germline, CDR1 is DFQATT and CDR2 is SNEGSKA (reference sequence). The chain's CDR3 is CSARDGGYDQPQHF. As DNA, the CDR3 is TGCAGTGCTAGAGATGGGGGGTACGATCAGCCCCAGCATTTT.

The J gene is TRBJ1-2, the V gene TRBV6-2 or TRBV6-3; D not resolved. V lost 10 bases to trimming and J lost 4 bases, with 13 bases between them. This CDR3 is 12 amino acids long. In germline, CDR1 is MNHEY, CDR2 SVGEGT. The CDR3 DNA sequence: TGTGCCACCATGGAGACGCTCTATGGCTACACCTTC. Translation gives CATMETLYGYTF.

A few counts support this clonotype. V gene TRBV20-1 combines with J gene TRBJ1-1; unclear D gene. V was clipped by 5 bases and J by 3 bases, with 10 bases between them. The CDR3 extends over 12 amino acids. Germline lookup yields CDR1 DFQATT and CDR2 SNEGSKA (reference sequence). CDR3 nucleotide sequence: TGCAGTGCTGTAATTAGGTACACTGAAGCTTTCTTT. The encoded protein is CSAVIRYTEAFF.

This sequence joins TRBV7-9 and TRBJ1-5, with no clear D. There are 15 residues in the CDR3. Germline loops: CDR1 SEHNR, CDR2 FQNEAQ (reference sequence). Trimming shortened V by 3 bases and J by 4 bases, and 13 bases separated the two germline ends. The chain's CDR3 is CASSFEGRLNQPQHF. In nucleotides, the CDR3 is TGTGCCAGCAGCTTTGAGGGCCGCCTTAATCAGCCCCAGCATTTT.

This clonotype was seen a handful of times. The chain uses TRBV7-8 and TRBJ1-1; 7 bases line up with TRBD1. CDR1 and CDR2 from the germline V gene are SGHVS and FQNEAQ. The V gene end was trimmed by 5 bases and the J gene end by 0 bases; junction bases not matched to a gene: 9. This CDR3 region has 16 residues. In nucleotides, the CDR3 is TGTGCCAGCAGCAGGGACAGTTATACAATGAACACTGAAGCTTTCTTT. Protein: CASSRDSYTMNTEAFF.